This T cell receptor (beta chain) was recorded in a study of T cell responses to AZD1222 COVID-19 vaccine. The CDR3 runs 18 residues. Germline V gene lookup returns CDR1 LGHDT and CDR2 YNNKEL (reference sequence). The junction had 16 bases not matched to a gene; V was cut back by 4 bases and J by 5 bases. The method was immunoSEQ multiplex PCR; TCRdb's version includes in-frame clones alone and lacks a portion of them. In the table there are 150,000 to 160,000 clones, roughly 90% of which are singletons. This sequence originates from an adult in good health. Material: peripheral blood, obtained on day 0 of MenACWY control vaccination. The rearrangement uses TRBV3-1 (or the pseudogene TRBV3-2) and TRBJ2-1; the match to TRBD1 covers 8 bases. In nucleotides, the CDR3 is TGTGCCAGCAGCCCCCAAACTGTCGGGACAGGCAATCACAATGAGCAGTTCTTC. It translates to CASSPQTVGTGNHNEQFF.